Listed below are T cell receptor beta chains from one sample, sequenced in a study of technical replicates of blood from several donors. Clones were read by immunoSEQ multiplex PCR, and TCRdb kept only the in-frame ones, dropping some. The sample contains about 100,000 clones, around 96% of which appear only once. The sequenced sample consisted of T cells isolated from PBMCs. Receptors originate from a human donor in good health. Each CDR3 is given with its conserved first and last residue. The order of the fields is V gene, J gene, clone size, D gene, CDR3 protein, CDR3 DNA. D genes are given only for firm matches. Rows give clone size only sometimes, using once, few, many, or a class for an expanded clone.

V: TRBV4-1; J: TRBJ2-3; size: -; D: TRBD2; CDR3: CASSQEVSGRTDTQYF; DNA: TGCGCCAGCAGCCAAGAGGTTAGCGGGCGCACAGATACGCAGTATTTT
V: TRBV7-9; J: TRBJ1-2; size: -; D: TRBD1; CDR3: CASSLGQGDVTNYGYTF; DNA: TGTGCCAGCAGCTTAGGACAGGGGGACGTTACTAACTATGGCTACACCTTC
V: TRBV4-1; J: TRBJ2-5; size: -; D: TRBD2; CDR3: CASSPGWRGQETQYF; DNA: TGCGCCAGCAGCCCGGGTTGGCGGGGGCAAGAGACCCAGTACTTC
V: TRBV27; J: TRBJ2-3; size: -; D: TRBD2; CDR3: CASSLGGGTDTQYF; DNA: TGTGCCAGCAGTTTAGGGGGGGGCACAGATACGCAGTATTTT
V: TRBV9; J: TRBJ2-2; size: -; D: -; CDR3: CASTIGGGELFF; DNA: TGTGCCAGCACCATCGGGGGCGGGGAGCTGTTTTTT
V: TRBV9; J: TRBJ2-5; size: -; D: TRBD2; CDR3: CASTRTSGRSQETQYF; DNA: TGTGCCAGCACCCGGACTAGCGGGAGGTCTCAGGAGACCCAGTACTTC
V: TRBV5-6; J: TRBJ1-6; size: -; D: -; CDR3: CASSITGLSPLHF; DNA: TGTGCCAGCAGCATTACAGGGCTTTCACCCCTCCACTTT
V: TRBV6-4; J: TRBJ2-3; size: -; D: TRBD2; CDR3: CASSDRAGGLTDTQYF; DNA: TGTGCCAGCAGTGACCGAGCGGGAGGGCTCACAGATACGCAGTATTTT
V: TRBV4-1; J: TRBJ1-1; size: -; D: -; CDR3: CASSRTGGGWDTEAFF; DNA: TGCGCCAGCAGCCGAACGGGGGGCGGATGGGACACTGAAGCTTTCTTT
V: TRBV9; J: TRBJ2-1; size: -; D: TRBD2; CDR3: CASSVEGGGLAGLIGSYNEQFF; DNA: TGTGCCAGCAGCGTAGAAGGAGGCGGACTAGCGGGACTAATTGGGTCCTACAATGAGCAGTTCTTC
V: TRBV27; J: TRBJ2-2; size: -; D: TRBD2; CDR3: CASSKLAGDLSAGELFF; DNA: TGTGCCAGCAGCAAACTAGCGGGAGACTTGAGCGCCGGGGAGCTGTTTTTT
V: TRBV29-1; J: TRBJ2-7; size: -; D: TRBD2; CDR3: CSVEDHTTSGGYEQYF; DNA: TGCAGCGTTGAAGACCACACGACTAGCGGGGGCTACGAGCAGTACTTC
V: TRBV6-6; J: TRBJ2-5; size: once; D: TRBD1; CDR3: CASSYAGQGPQTQYF; DNA: TGTGCCAGCAGTTACGCCGGACAGGGTCCACAGACCCAGTACTTC
V: TRBV28; J: TRBJ1-1; size: few; D: TRBD1; CDR3: CASRVHGTVFEAFF; DNA: TGTGCCAGCAGGGTACATGGGACAGTGTTTGAAGCTTTCTTT
V: TRBV7-9; J: TRBJ1-2; size: once; D: TRBD1; CDR3: CASRPQTGHYGYTF; DNA: TGTGCCAGCAGGCCCCAGACAGGGCACTATGGCTACACCTTC
V: TRBV6-1; J: TRBJ2-4; size: -; D: -; CDR3: CAGGGGTLAKNIQYF; DNA: TGTGCCGGGGGGGGCGGGACCCTAGCCAAAAACATTCAGTACTTC
V: TRBV2; J: TRBJ2-7; size: -; D: TRBD2; CDR3: CASSEAGGSGSSYEQYF; DNA: TGTGCCAGCAGTGAAGCCGGCGGTAGCGGGAGCTCCTACGAGCAGTACTTC
V: TRBV6-5; J: TRBJ1-1; size: -; D: -; CDR3: CASSYSGGGSGKAFF; DNA: TGTGCCAGCAGTTACTCCGGGGGGGGTTCGGGGAAAGCTTTCTTT
V: TRBV6-4; J: TRBJ1-1; size: -; D: -; CDR3: CASKTQGGNTEAFF; DNA: TGTGCCAGCAAAACCCAGGGTGGGAACACTGAAGCTTTCTTT
V: TRBV4-1; J: TRBJ1-4; size: -; D: TRBD1; CDR3: CASSQVLPTGASREYEKLFF; DNA: TGCGCCAGCAGCCAAGTTCTCCCGACAGGGGCAAGTAGAGAGTATGAAAAACTGTTTTTT
V: TRBV6-6; J: TRBJ1-1; size: once; D: -; CDR3: CASSYGARNTEAFF; DNA: TGTGCCAGCAGTTACGGGGCTAGGAACACTGAAGCTTTCTTT
V: TRBV6-1; J: TRBJ2-3; size: -; D: -; CDR3: CASSELSTDTQYF; DNA: TGTGCCAGCAGTGAATTAAGCACAGATACGCAGTATTTT
V: TRBV11-1; J: TRBJ1-1; size: -; D: -; CDR3: CASSLASSSTEAFF; DNA: TGTGCCAGCAGCTTAGCGTCGAGTTCCACTGAAGCTTTCTTT
V: TRBV4-1; J: TRBJ2-6; size: -; D: -; CDR3: CASSQEGLSGANVLTF; DNA: TGCGCCAGCAGCCAAGAAGGTTTGTCAGGAGCCAACGTCCTGACTTTC
V: TRBV5-8; J: TRBJ2-3; size: -; D: -; CDR3: CASSFRLSTDTQYF; DNA: TGTGCCAGCAGCTTTCGACTCAGCACAGATACGCAGTATTTT
V: TRBV6-5; J: TRBJ2-7; size: once; D: -; CDR3: CASRPGVVNEQYF; DNA: TGTGCCAGCAGGCCGGGGGTGGTCAACGAGCAGTACTTC
V: TRBV7-9; J: TRBJ1-2; size: once; D: TRBD1; CDR3: CASSQRDSYGYTF; DNA: TGTGCCAGCAGCCAGAGGGACAGCTATGGCTACACCTTC
V: TRBV7-2; J: TRBJ1-1; size: -; D: -; CDR3: CASSATDSYTEAFF; DNA: TGTGCCAGCAGCGCCACTGACAGCTACACTGAAGCTTTCTTT
V: TRBV7-8; J: TRBJ2-5; size: -; D: -; CDR3: CASSLVTPQQGSQYF; DNA: TGTGCCAGCAGCTTAGTGACCCCCCAGCAGGGGTCCCAGTACTTC
V: TRBV11-3; J: TRBJ2-5; size: -; D: TRBD1; CDR3: CASSDQQGVVETQYF; DNA: TGTGCCAGCAGCGATCAACAGGGGGTAGTAGAGACCCAGTACTTC
V: TRBV19; J: TRBJ1-1; size: -; D: TRBD1; CDR3: CASSIGHKGTGNLGTEAFF; DNA: TGTGCCAGTAGTATAGGCCACAAGGGGACAGGCAATTTGGGGACTGAAGCTTTCTTT
V: TRBV5-1; J: TRBJ2-5; size: -; D: -; CDR3: CASSLEAGRETQYF; DNA: TGCGCCAGCAGCTTGGAGGCGGGAAGGGAGACCCAGTACTTC